What follows describes a single T cell receptor (beta chain). The target antigen is unknown. The CDR3 contains 16 residues. Germline CDR1 reads SGHRS; CDR2 reads YFSETQ. The data were obtained in a study of cytomegalovirus exposure and HLA in healthy donors. Study-wide background: The roughly 120 validation repertoires matched the approximately 700 first-cohort repertoires in platform, a later analysis reported.

TCRdb's table, derived via immunoSEQ multiplex PCR, lists solely in-frame clones and lacks some. The sample lists roughly 270,000 clones; approximately 90% were seen once. Study-level findings and limits: Altogether, about 160 TCR beta chains were recorded as cytomegalovirus-associated. Later, an analysis found that TCR clusters from the first cohort tended to co-occur in the 90 to 150 validation repertoires. Most TCR sequences were seen very rarely across donors, but some public TCRs occurred in many.

Sequencing was carried out using PBMCs. The rearrangement uses TRBV5-1 and TRBJ2-6, with 7 bases identical to TRBD1. The sequence came from a woman between 18 and 30 years old in good health and CMV-seronegative. The chain's CDR3 is CAKWTGSYSGANVLTF. The DNA of the CDR3 is TGCGCTAAGTGGACAGGTTCTTACTCTGGGGCCAACGTCCTGACTTTC.